This is a list of T cell receptor beta chains from one sample in a study of cytomegalovirus exposure and HLA in healthy donors. Generated by immunoSEQ multiplex PCR, the TCRdb table keeps only in-frame clones and is missing some. Of about 120,000 clones listed, under 85% are singletons. The sequenced sample was PBMCs. The source of these receptors is a man younger than 30 in good health and CMV-seropositive. CDR3s include the opening cysteine and the closing phenylalanine or tryptophan. D genes are given only for firm matches. Not every row has a clone size; where given, it reads once, few, many or a size class.

j_gene: TRBJ2-7
v_gene: TRBV5-8
abundance: -
d_gene: -
CDR3nt: TGTGCCAGCAGCTTGCAGGCCTCCCCCGAGCAGTACTTC
CDR3aa: CASSLQASPEQYF

j_gene: TRBJ2-7
v_gene: TRBV11-2
abundance: -
d_gene: TRBD1
CDR3nt: TGTGCCAGCAGCTTCGGACAGGGGAGGCCCTACGAGCAGTACTTC
CDR3aa: CASSFGQGRPYEQYF

j_gene: TRBJ1-1
v_gene: TRBV29-1
abundance: -
d_gene: -
CDR3nt: TGCAGCGCTGGGGACATTGGGAAGGCTTTCTTT
CDR3aa: CSAGDIGKAFF

j_gene: TRBJ2-2
v_gene: TRBV7-3
abundance: -
d_gene: TRBD2
CDR3nt: TGTGCCAGCAGCTGGGGACTAGCGGGAACCGGGGAGCTGTTTTTT
CDR3aa: CASSWGLAGTGELFF

j_gene: TRBJ1-1
v_gene: TRBV6-5
abundance: -
d_gene: TRBD1
CDR3nt: TGTGCCAGCAGTTACCGACAGGGGAAGACTGAAGCTTTCTTT
CDR3aa: CASSYRQGKTEAFF

j_gene: TRBJ2-1
v_gene: TRBV9
abundance: -
d_gene: TRBD2
CDR3nt: TGTGCCAGCGGGGGGGTTACGAGCTCCTACAATGAGCAGTTCTTC
CDR3aa: CASGGVTSSYNEQFF

j_gene: TRBJ1-3
v_gene: TRBV6-6
abundance: -
d_gene: -
CDR3nt: TGTGCCAGCAGTTACTCCTTGTACACCATATATTTT
CDR3aa: CASSYSLYTIYF

j_gene: TRBJ2-7
v_gene: TRBV29-1
abundance: few
d_gene: TRBD1
CDR3nt: TGCAGCGTCCGGACAGGGCGGTCCTACGAGCAGTACTTC
CDR3aa: CSVRTGRSYEQYF

j_gene: TRBJ2-5
v_gene: TRBV19
abundance: -
d_gene: TRBD2
CDR3nt: TGTGCCAGTAGTACCTCGGGACTAGCGGAAGAGACCCAGTACTTC
CDR3aa: CASSTSGLAEETQYF

j_gene: TRBJ2-7
v_gene: TRBV11-3
abundance: -
d_gene: -
CDR3nt: TGTGCCAGCAGCTTAGGGGACGGGAGCTCCTACGAGCAGTACTTC
CDR3aa: CASSLGDGSSYEQYF

j_gene: TRBJ1-1
v_gene: TRBV11-3
abundance: -
d_gene: -
CDR3nt: TGTGCCAGCAGCCGGGCGGGGGGCGCTGACACTGAAGCTTTCTTT
CDR3aa: CASSRAGGADTEAFF

j_gene: TRBJ1-5
v_gene: TRBV9
abundance: -
d_gene: -
CDR3nt: TGTGCCAGCAGCCCCGGGCGGGGAAGGGATAGCAATCAGCCCCAGCATTTT
CDR3aa: CASSPGRGRDSNQPQHF

j_gene: TRBJ2-7
v_gene: TRBV19
abundance: -
d_gene: TRBD1
CDR3nt: TGTGCCAGTAGTACCTTTCTGACAGGGACCGAGCAGTACTTC
CDR3aa: CASSTFLTGTEQYF

j_gene: TRBJ1-1
v_gene: TRBV11-2
abundance: -
d_gene: -
CDR3nt: TGTGCCAGCAGCTTACCCGGGGGAACCTCCGAGGGTACTGAAGCTTTCTTT
CDR3aa: CASSLPGGTSEGTEAFF

j_gene: TRBJ2-1
v_gene: TRBV5-1
abundance: -
d_gene: TRBD2
CDR3nt: TGCGCCAGCAGGTTGACTAGCGGGACTGGCAATGAGCAGTTCTTC
CDR3aa: CASRLTSGTGNEQFF

j_gene: TRBJ2-7
v_gene: TRBV7-2
abundance: -
d_gene: -
CDR3nt: TGTGCCAGCAGCTTAGTGGAGGGGCATAACGAGCAGTACTTC
CDR3aa: CASSLVEGHNEQYF

j_gene: TRBJ1-5
v_gene: TRBV10-3
abundance: -
d_gene: TRBD1
CDR3nt: TGTGCCATCAGAAGTGACAGGGCGGAGAGCAATCAGCCCCAGCATTTT
CDR3aa: CAIRSDRAESNQPQHF

j_gene: TRBJ1-2
v_gene: TRBV5-6
abundance: once
d_gene: -
CDR3nt: TGTGCCAGCAGCTTGCGTATCGGGGAATCGAGTAACTATGGCTACACCTTC
CDR3aa: CASSLRIGESSNYGYTF

j_gene: TRBJ1-2
v_gene: TRBV5-6
abundance: -
d_gene: -
CDR3nt: TGTGCCAGCAGCCTCTTAACAGGGACCTATGGCTACACCTTC
CDR3aa: CASSLLTGTYGYTF

j_gene: TRBJ2-7
v_gene: TRBV6-4
abundance: -
d_gene: -
CDR3nt: TGTGCCAGCAGTCCGACAGGCCATGGGGAGCAGTACTTC
CDR3aa: CASSPTGHGEQYF

j_gene: TRBJ1-2
v_gene: TRBV2
abundance: -
d_gene: TRBD1
CDR3nt: TGTGCCATTATAGGACAGGATGAATATGGCTACACCTTC
CDR3aa: CAIIGQDEYGYTF

j_gene: TRBJ1-3
v_gene: TRBV29-1
abundance: -
d_gene: -
CDR3nt: TGCAGCGTTCCGGGAGAATCTGGTGGAAACACCATATATTTT
CDR3aa: CSVPGESGGNTIYF

j_gene: TRBJ2-7
v_gene: TRBV7-6
abundance: few
d_gene: -
CDR3nt: TGTGCCAGCAGTTATACACCGGGAGTGGCTGGCGAGCAGTACTTC
CDR3aa: CASSYTPGVAGEQYF

j_gene: TRBJ1-2
v_gene: TRBV10-3
abundance: -
d_gene: TRBD1
CDR3nt: TGTGCCATCAGCGACAGGGGCTATGGCTACACCTTC
CDR3aa: CAISDRGYGYTF

j_gene: TRBJ2-2
v_gene: TRBV5-1
abundance: -
d_gene: -
CDR3nt: TGCGCCAGCAGCTATCCCTCCGGACGGGGAACGAACACCGGGGAGCTGTTTTTT
CDR3aa: CASSYPSGRGTNTGELFF

j_gene: TRBJ1-1
v_gene: TRBV20-1
abundance: -
d_gene: -
CDR3nt: TGCAGTGCTACCCAGGGCGAAGCTTTCTTT
CDR3aa: CSATQGEAFF